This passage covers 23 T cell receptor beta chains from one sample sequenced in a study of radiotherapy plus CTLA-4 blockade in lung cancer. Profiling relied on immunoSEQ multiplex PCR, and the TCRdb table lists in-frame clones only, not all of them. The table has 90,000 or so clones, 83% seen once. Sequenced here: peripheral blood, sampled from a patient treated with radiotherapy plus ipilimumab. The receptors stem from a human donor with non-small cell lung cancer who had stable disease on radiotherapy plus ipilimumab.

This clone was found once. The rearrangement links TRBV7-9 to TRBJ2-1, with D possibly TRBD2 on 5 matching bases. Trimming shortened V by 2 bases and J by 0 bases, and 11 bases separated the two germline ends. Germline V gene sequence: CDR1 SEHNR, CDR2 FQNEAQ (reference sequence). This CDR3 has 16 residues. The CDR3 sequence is CASSLRRRGSYNEQFF. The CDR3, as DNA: TGTGCCAGCAGCTTACGTCGCCGGGGCTCCTACAATGAGCAGTTCTTC. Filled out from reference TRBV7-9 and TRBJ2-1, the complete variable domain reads DTGVSQNPRHKITKRGQNVTFRCDPISEHNRLYWYRQTLGQGPEFLTYFQNEAQLEKSRLLSDRFSAERPKGSFSTLEIQRTEQGDSAMYLCASSLRRRGSYNEQFFGPGTRLTVL.

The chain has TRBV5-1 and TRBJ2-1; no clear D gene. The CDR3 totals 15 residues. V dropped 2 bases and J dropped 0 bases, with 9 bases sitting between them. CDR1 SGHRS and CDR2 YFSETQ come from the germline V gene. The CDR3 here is CASSFRPSSYNEQFF. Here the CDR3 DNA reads TGCGCCAGCAGCTTTCGCCCTAGCTCCTACAATGAGCAGTTCTTC.

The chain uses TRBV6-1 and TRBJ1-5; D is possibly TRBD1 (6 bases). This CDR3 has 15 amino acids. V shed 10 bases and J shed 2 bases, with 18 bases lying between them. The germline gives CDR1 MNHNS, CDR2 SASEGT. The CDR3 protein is CAIHQGAGGNQPQHF. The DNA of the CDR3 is TGTGCCATCCACCAAGGGGCAGGGGGCAATCAGCCCCAGCATTTT.

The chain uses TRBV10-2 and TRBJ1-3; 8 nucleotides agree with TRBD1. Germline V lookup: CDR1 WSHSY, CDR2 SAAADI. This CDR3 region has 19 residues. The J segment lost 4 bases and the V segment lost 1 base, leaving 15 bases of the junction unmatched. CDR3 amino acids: CASSEWGPAGGQSGNTIYF. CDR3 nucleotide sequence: TGCGCCAGCAGTGAGTGGGGTCCTGCAGGGGGCCAGTCGGGAAACACCATATATTTT.

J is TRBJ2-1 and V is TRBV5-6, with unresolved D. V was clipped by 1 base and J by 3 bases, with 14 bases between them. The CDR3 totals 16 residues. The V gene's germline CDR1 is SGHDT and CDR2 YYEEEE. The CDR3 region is CASSLMAGMGYNEQFF. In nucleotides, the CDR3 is TGTGCCAGCAGCTTGATGGCAGGAATGGGCTACAATGAGCAGTTCTTC.

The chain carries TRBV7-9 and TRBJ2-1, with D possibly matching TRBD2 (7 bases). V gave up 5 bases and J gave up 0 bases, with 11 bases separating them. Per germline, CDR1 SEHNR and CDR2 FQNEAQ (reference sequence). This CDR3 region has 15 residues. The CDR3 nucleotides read TGTGCCAGCAGCGGGGGGGCCCTCTCCTACAATGAGCAGTTCTTC. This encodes CASSGGALSYNEQFF.

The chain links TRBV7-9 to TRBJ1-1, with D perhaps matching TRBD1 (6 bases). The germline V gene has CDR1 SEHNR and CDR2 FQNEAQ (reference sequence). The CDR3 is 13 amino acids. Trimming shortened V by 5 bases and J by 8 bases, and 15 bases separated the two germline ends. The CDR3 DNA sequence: TGTGCCAGCAGCCAAAGACAGGTTGGCGAAGCTTTCTTT. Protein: CASSQRQVGEAFF.

For the CDR3, the DNA is TGTGCCAGCAGCTTAACAGGAGACAAGCAGTTCTTC. Translated: CASSLTGDKQFF. The chain recombines TRBV7-8 with TRBJ2-1; a possible D gene is TRBD1 (5 bases). Trimming cost V 2 bases and J 11 bases, with 10 bases left between them. CDR1 and CDR2 from the germline V gene are SGHVS and FQNEAQ. CDR3 size: 12 residues.

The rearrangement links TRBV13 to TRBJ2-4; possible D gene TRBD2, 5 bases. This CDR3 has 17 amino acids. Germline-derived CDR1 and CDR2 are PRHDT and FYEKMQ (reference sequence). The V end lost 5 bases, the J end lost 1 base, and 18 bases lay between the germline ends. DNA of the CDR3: TGTGCCAGCAGCACTCTACAAACAACTAGGGCCAAAAACATTCAGTACTTC. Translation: CASSTLQTTRAKNIQYF.

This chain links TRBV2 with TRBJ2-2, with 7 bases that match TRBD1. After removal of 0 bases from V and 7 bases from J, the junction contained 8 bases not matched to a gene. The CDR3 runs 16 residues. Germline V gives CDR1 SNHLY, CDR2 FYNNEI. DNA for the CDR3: TGTGCCAGCAGTGAAGCCCACAGGGGAGTTGGCGGGGAGCTGTTTTTT. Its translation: CASSEAHRGVGGELFF.

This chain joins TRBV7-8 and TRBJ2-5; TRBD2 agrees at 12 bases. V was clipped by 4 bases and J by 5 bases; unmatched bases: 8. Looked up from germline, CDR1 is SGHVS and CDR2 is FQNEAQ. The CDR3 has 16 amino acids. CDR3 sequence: CASSSASGGGLETQYF. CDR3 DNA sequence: TGTGCCAGCAGCTCCGCTAGCGGGGGGGGCCTTGAGACCCAGTACTTC.

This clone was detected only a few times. The CDR3 bases are TGTGCCAGTAGTACCCAGCGGGAGGGCCGCAACGAGCAGTACTTC. Amino acids: CASSTQREGRNEQYF. The chain uses TRBV19 and TRBJ2-7, with TRBD2 matching over 10 bases. The germline V gene encodes CDR1 LNHDA and CDR2 SQIVND (reference sequence). Unmatched junction bases numbered 8, after V lost 4 bases and J lost 5 bases. CDR3 length equals 15 residues.

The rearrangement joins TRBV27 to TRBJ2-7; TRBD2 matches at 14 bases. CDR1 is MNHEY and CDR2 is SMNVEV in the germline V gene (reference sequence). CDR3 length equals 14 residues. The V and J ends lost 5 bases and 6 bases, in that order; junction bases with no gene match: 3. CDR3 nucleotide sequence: TGTGCCAGCAGTCCGGGACTAGCGGGAGTCGAGCAGTACTTC. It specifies CASSPGLAGVEQYF.

The chain's CDR3 is CASSLAIAGADTQYF. CDR3 coding DNA: TGCGCCAGCAGCTTGGCGATAGCGGGAGCAGATACGCAGTATTTT. The J gene is TRBJ2-3, the V gene TRBV5-1; 9 bases agree with TRBD2. The trim removed 0 bases at V and 4 bases at J, leaving 3 bases unmatched. CDR1 and CDR2 from the germline V gene are SGHRS and YFSETQ. This CDR3 comprises 15 residues.

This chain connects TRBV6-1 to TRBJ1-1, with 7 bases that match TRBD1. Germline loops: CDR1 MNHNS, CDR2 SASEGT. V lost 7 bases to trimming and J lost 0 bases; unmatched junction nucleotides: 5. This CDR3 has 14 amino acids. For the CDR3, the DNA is TGTGCCAGCATGAAGGGGGCGGTGAACACTGAAGCTTTCTTT. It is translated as CASMKGAVNTEAFF.

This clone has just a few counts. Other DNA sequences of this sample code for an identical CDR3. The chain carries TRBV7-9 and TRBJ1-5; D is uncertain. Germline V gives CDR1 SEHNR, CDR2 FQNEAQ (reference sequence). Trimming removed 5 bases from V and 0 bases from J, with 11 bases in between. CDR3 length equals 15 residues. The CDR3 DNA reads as TGTGCCAGCAGCCTGGACGGATATAGCAATCAGCCCCAGCATTTT. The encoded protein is CASSLDGYSNQPQHF.

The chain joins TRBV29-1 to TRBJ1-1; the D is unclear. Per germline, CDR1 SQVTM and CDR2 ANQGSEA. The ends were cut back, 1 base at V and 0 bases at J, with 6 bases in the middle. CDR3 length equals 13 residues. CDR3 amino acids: CSVEGSMNTEAFF. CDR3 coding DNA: TGCAGCGTTGAAGGGAGTATGAACACTGAAGCTTTCTTT.

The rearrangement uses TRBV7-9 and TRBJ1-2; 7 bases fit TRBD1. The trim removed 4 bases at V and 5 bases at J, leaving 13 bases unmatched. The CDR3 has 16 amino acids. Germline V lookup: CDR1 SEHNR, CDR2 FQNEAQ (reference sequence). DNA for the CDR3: TGTGCCAGCAGCTCAGCCAAAGACAGGGCTTTTTATGGCTACACCTTC. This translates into CASSSAKDRAFYGYTF.

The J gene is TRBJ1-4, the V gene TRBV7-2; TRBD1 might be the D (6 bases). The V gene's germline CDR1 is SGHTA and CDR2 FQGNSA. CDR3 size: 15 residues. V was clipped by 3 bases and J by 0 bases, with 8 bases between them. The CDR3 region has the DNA TGTGCCAGCAGCTTGGACAGTGCAACTAATGAAAAACTGTTTTTT. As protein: CASSLDSATNEKLFF.

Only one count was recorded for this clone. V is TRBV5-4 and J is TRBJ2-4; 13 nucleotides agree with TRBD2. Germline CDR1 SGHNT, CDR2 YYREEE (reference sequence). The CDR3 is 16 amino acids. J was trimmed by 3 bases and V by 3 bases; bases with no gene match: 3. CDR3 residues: CASSSTSGGVKNIQYF. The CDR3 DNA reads TGTGCCAGCAGCTCAACTAGCGGGGGGGTCAAAAACATTCAGTACTTC.

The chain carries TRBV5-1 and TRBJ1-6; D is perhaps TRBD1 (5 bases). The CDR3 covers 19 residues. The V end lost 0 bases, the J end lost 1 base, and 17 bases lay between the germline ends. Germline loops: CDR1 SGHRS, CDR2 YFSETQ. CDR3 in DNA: TGCGCCAGCAGCTTGGAGGGGTTCGGGGGTAAGTCCTATAATTCACCCCTCCACTTT. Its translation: CASSLEGFGGKSYNSPLHF.

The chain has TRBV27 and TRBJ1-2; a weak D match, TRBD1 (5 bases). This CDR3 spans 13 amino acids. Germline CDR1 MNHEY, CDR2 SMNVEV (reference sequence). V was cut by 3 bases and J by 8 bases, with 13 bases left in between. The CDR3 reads CASSFLSGDGYTF. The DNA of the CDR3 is TGTGCCAGCAGTTTTTTGTCGGGGGACGGCTACACCTTC.

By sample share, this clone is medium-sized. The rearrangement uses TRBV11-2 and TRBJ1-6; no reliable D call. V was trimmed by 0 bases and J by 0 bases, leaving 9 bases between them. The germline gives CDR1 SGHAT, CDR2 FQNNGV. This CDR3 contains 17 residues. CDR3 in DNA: TGTGCCAGCAGCTTAGAACGAAGGAGCTCCTATAATTCACCCCTCCACTTT. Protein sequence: CASSLERRSSYNSPLHF.